Each of the 4 T cell receptor beta chains below was sequenced from the same sample in a study of cytomegalovirus exposure and HLA in healthy donors. Primers: 60 Vbeta forward and 13 Jbeta reverse. Clones were sequenced by immunoSEQ multiplex PCR, and TCRdb holds only the in-frame ones, with some missing. Of 150,000 to 200,000 clones listed, approximately 80% are singletons. The sample taken for sequencing was PBMCs. The receptors come from a man aged 18 to 30 in good health and CMV-seronegative.

CDR3 in amino acids: CASSFNRAQETQYF. The CDR3, as DNA: TGTGCCAGCAGTTTTAACCGTGCGCAAGAGACCCAGTACTTC. The chain employs TRBV28 and TRBJ2-5; unclear D gene. The germline V gene encodes CDR1 MDHEN and CDR2 SYDVKM. The CDR3 extends over 14 amino acids. The ends were cut back, 3 bases at V and 2 bases at J, with 10 bases in the middle.

The chain couples TRBV28 to TRBJ2-7, with TRBD1 identical over 9 bases. CDR3 length: 15 residues. The J segment lost 5 bases and the V segment lost 3 bases, leaving 8 bases of the junction unmatched. The germline V gene has CDR1 MDHEN and CDR2 SYDVKM. The CDR3 DNA follows: TGTGCCAGCAGTTTTTGGGGGACAGGGTTGGACGAGCAGTACTTC. It translates to CASSFWGTGLDEQYF.

In DNA form, the CDR3 reads TGTGCCAGTAATGAGGGGGCTAATGAAAAACTGTTTTTT. Protein: CASNEGANEKLFF. The rearrangement joins TRBV19 to TRBJ1-4; TRBD1 might be the D (6 bases). The CDR3 spans 13 residues. Trimming cost V 7 bases and J 3 bases, with 9 bases left between them. Germline CDR1 LNHDA, CDR2 SQIVND (reference sequence).

The chain employs TRBV25-1 and TRBJ2-7; 7 nucleotides align to TRBD2. The junction had 8 bases not matched to a gene; V was cut back by 6 bases and J by 3 bases. The CDR3 is 14 residues long. Germline V lookup: CDR1 MGHDK, CDR2 SYGVNS. The CDR3 loop is CASSALGGNYEQYF. DNA for the CDR3: TGTGCCAGCAGCGCCCTGGGAGGGAACTACGAGCAGTACTTC.